The clone carrying this TCR beta chain was picked up many times. Its antigen is not known. The CDR3 sequence is 14 residues long. The germline gives CDR1 LGHNA, CDR2 YSLEER. Between the trimmed V and J ends, which lost 0 bases and 5 bases, there was a span of 10 bases. Study results and caveats: The TCR gene usage of tumor memory CD4+ T cells clustered together with blood and lymph node memory CD4+ cells and with lymph node naive CD4+ cells.

After constant-region reverse-primer amplification, full-length variable regions underwent semi-nested PCR with Nested Universal Primer A. In TCRdb, the 5' RACE reads were re-called with MiXCR into one record per CDR3 protein. This table has 50,000 to 60,000 distinct CDR3 sequences, about a fifth appearing once. The sorted Tregs were CD4+CD25+CD127-/low cells. The clonotype was recovered from a female donor with breast cancer. The J gene is TRBJ1-1, the V gene TRBV4-3, with a weak D call TRBD1 (6 bases). The sequenced material came from tumor-infiltrating Tregs sorted from the breast tumor. CDR3 in amino acids: CASSQEPGATEAFF. The CDR3 DNA is TGCGCCAGCAGCCAAGAACCGGGGGCGACTGAAGCTTTCTTT.